This T cell receptor (beta chain) was captured by sequencing in a study of blood T cells in healthy people across ages. The CDR3 spans 11 residues. The V and J ends lost 6 bases and 2 bases respectively, with 7 bases between them. Germline assignment: CDR1 DFQATT and CDR2 SNEGSKA (reference sequence). This clonotype was recorded once. PCR was performed a second time for 7 to 11 cycles using a sample-barcoded 5' primer and a J-beta primer mix. All cDNA molecules were each tagged by a template-switch adaptor with 12 random nucleotides. Each CDR3 protein gets one entry after TCRdb re-called the 5' RACE reads with MiXCR. The table includes 550,000 to 750,000 distinct CDR3 sequences, over 20% detected once.

The specimen was blood. The chain carries TRBV20-1 and TRBJ2-5; the D is unclear. The TCR was taken from a man aged 65 to 79 in good health. CDR3 DNA sequence: TGCAGTGCGAAAGAACAAGAGACCCAGTACTTC. This codes for CSAKEQETQYF.